Below, 5 T cell receptor beta chains from the same sample are listed, as sequenced in a study of monozygotic twins with inflammatory bowel disease. From its re-call of the 5' RACE reads, TCRdb lists each CDR3 protein once, without DNA. The sample data list about 380,000 distinct CDR3 sequences. The sequencing input was blood. These receptors all stem from a human donor with ulcerative colitis or Crohn's disease, or a healthy co-twin of an affected twin (not recorded which).

The rearrangement joins TRBV7-9 to TRBJ2-3; there is no DNA to check the TCRdb D call of TRBD1. This CDR3 contains 16 residues. Germline CDR1 reads SEHNR; CDR2 reads FQNEAQ (reference sequence). CDR3 amino acids: CASKKHDRGRTDTQYF.

V gene TRBV20-1 combines with J gene TRBJ1-2; the D gene TCRdb calls, TRBD1, cannot be checked with no DNA. CDR1 and CDR2 from the germline V gene are DFQATT and SNEGSKA (reference sequence). The CDR3 contains 16 residues. CDR3: CSARDHSGGANYGYTF.

This chain connects TRBV7-2 to TRBJ2-3; TCRdb indicates TRBD1, and absent DNA this call remains unverified. The CDR3 spans 15 residues. Germline V gene sequence: CDR1 SGHTA, CDR2 FQGNSA. The CDR3 loop reads CASSFDVGAPDTQYF. The complete variable domain, with remaining parts taken from reference TRBV7-2 and TRBJ2-3, reads GAGVSQSPSNKVTEKGKDVELRCDPISGHTALYWYRQSLGQGLEFLIYFQGNSAPDKSGLPSDRFSAERTGGSVSTLTIQRTQQEDSAVYLCASSFDVGAPDTQYFGPGTRLTVL.

The chain carries TRBV4-2 and TRBJ2-2. Germline V gene data show CDR1 as LGHNA and CDR2 as YNFKEQ. The CDR3 is made up of 14 amino acids. The chain's CDR3 is CASSQERGTGELFF.

This chain joins TRBV4-2 and TRBJ1-2; the TCRdb D gene call, TRBD1, has no DNA to confirm it. CDR3 length: 14 amino acids. CDR1 is LGHNA, CDR2 YNFKEQ, per germline. This CDR3 is CASSRDREEYGYTF.